This T cell receptor (beta chain) was identified during a study of radiation and T cells in renal cell carcinoma. The V segment lost 6 bases and the J segment 4 bases; nucleotides outside the gene matches: 3. CDR1 and CDR2 (germline): SQVTM, ANQGSEA. The CDR3 is made up of 13 amino acids. Time point noted: blood 4 weeks post-SBRT, at nephrectomy. As for treatment: 15 Gy SBRT to primary tumor, nephrectomy 4 weeks later. Nephrectomy followed 15 Gy stereotactic body radiation by 4 weeks. After SBRT, blood was collected at 2 and 4 weeks, plus baseline. Assay used: immunoSEQ multiplex PCR; TCRdb lists only in-frame clones, some missing. The sample comprises around 100,000 clones, around 84% of which are singletons, and around 7.7% rests with the top ten.

The receptor was isolated from a man aged 60-69 years with renal cell carcinoma. This chain links TRBV29-1 with TRBJ2-7; 13 nucleotides align to TRBD2. The sequencing here drew on blood, taken from a patient whose treatment included radiotherapy and nephrectomy. CDR3 residues: CSVRTSGSYEQYF. The CDR3 nucleotides read TGCAGCGTAAGGACTAGCGGGAGTTACGAGCAGTACTTC.